Below are 25 T cell receptor beta chains sequenced from a single sample in a study of Ad26.COV2.S vaccination and SARS-CoV-2 variants. Treatment reported: about 20 received Ad26.COV2.S at low or high dose, single or two shots; several received placebo; per-sample allocation not given. Each sample was drawn 63 days after the first injection (of vaccine or placebo). Here immunoSEQ multiplex PCR was the method, and the copy in TCRdb shows in-frame clones only, minus some. The sample lists under 300,000 clones; about 83% were seen once. This specimen consisted of peripheral blood, obtained in a trial of Ad26.COV2.S vaccine versus placebo. The receptors stem from a person aged 18 to 65 who received the Ad26.COV2.S COVID-19 vaccine or a placebo.

This clone was found a few times. The same CDR3 can be traced to other DNA sequences in this sample. The chain has TRBV2 and TRBJ1-4; the D gene is possibly TRBD1 (6 bases). Germline V gives CDR1 SNHLY, CDR2 FYNNEI. The V and J ends lost 3 bases and 8 bases respectively, with 7 bases between them. The CDR3 sequence is 12 residues long. CDR3 sequence (DNA): TGTGCCAGCAGTGAGGGGGGCGAAAAACTGTTTTTT. Amino acids: CASSEGGEKLFF. The whole variable domain, remainder taken from reference TRBV2 and TRBJ1-4, is EPEVTQTPSHQVTQMGQEVILRCVPISNHLYFYWYRQILGQKVEFLVSFYNNEISEKSEIFDDQFSVERPDGSNFTLKIRSTKLEDSAMYFCASSEGGEKLFFGSGTQLSVL.

DNA for the CDR3: TGTGCCAGCAGCCAAGGTTCTCTAGTCATGGAGCAGTTCTTC. Amino acids: CASSQGSLVMEQFF. The chain recombines TRBV14 with TRBJ2-1, with no clear D. This CDR3 is built from 14 residues. Trimming stripped 1 base from V and 10 bases from J, with 14 bases between. Germline CDR1 and CDR2: SGHDN and FVKESK.

V gene TRBV28 combines with J gene TRBJ1-3; D unclear. The CDR3 contains 15 residues. The germline CDR1 and CDR2 sequences are MDHEN and SYDVKM. V was pared by 3 bases and J by 11 bases, with 20 bases between. CDR3 in amino acids: CASSLEGTTTLAIYF. The CDR3 nucleotides read TGTGCCAGCAGTTTGGAGGGCACCACAACGCTTGCCATATATTTT.

J is TRBJ2-7 and V is TRBV18, with 10 bases lining up with TRBD2. Germline CDR1 KGHSH, CDR2 LQKENI. The CDR3 contains 17 residues. V trimming: 1 base; J trimming: 6 bases; junction bases outside the gene matches: 12. Here the CDR3 DNA reads TGTGCCAGCTCACCACAGGCTAGCGGGGGTTCCCAGGGCGAGCAGTACTTC. It translates to CASSPQASGGSQGEQYF.

The chain joins TRBV3-1 (or the pseudogene TRBV3-2) to TRBJ1-2; a weak D match, TRBD1 (5 bases). The CDR3 contains 14 residues. Trimming took off 5 bases at V and 4 bases at J, with 14 bases between the two ends. Germline V gene data show CDR1 as LGHDT and CDR2 as YNNKEL (reference sequence). This CDR3 reads CASSEMTASYGYTF. In DNA form, the CDR3 reads TGTGCCAGCAGCGAAATGACAGCTAGCTATGGCTACACCTTC.

This chain connects TRBV27 to TRBJ1-5; D gene uncertain. Germline V lookup: CDR1 MNHEY, CDR2 SMNVEV (reference sequence). The V end was cut by 6 bases, the J end by 3 bases, with 9 bases between. The CDR3 has 13 residues. CDR3 in amino acids: CASRLVLNQPQHF. The CDR3 DNA reads as TGTGCCAGCAGGCTCGTCCTCAATCAGCCCCAGCATTTT.

V is TRBV7-6 and J is TRBJ2-2; D remains unclear. Trimming stripped 6 bases from V and 1 base from J, with 9 bases between. CDR1 SGHVS and CDR2 FNYEAQ come from the germline V gene. The CDR3 sequence is 14 residues long. CDR3 sequence (DNA): TGTGCCAGCAGATTGGACGGGAACACCGGGGAGCTGTTTTTT. Translation: CASRLDGNTGELFF.

CDR3 residues: CASSVFRVFSSYEQYV. For the CDR3, the DNA is TGTGCCAGCAGCGTTTTTCGGGTCTTTAGCTCCTACGAGCAGTACGTC. V usage is TRBV9 and J usage is TRBJ2-7, with D unresolved. With 2 bases removed from V and 0 bases from J, the gap between germline ends came to 15 bases. The CDR3 covers 16 residues. The V gene's germline CDR1 is SGDLS and CDR2 YYNGEE.

The V and J genes are TRBV19 and TRBJ1-3; possibly TRBD1 for D (5 bases). Germline V gene data show CDR1 as LNHDA and CDR2 as SQIVND (reference sequence). The CDR3 consists of 14 residues. The germline V and J ends were trimmed by 4 bases and 2 bases, with 9 bases remaining between them. The CDR3 DNA sequence: TGTGCCAGTAGTACTCAGGGACCTGGAAACACCATATATTTT. It specifies CASSTQGPGNTIYF. The variable domain in full, with the rest retrieved from reference TRBV19 and TRBJ1-3, is DGGITQSPKYLFRKEGQNVTLSCEQNLNHDAMYWYRQDPGQGLRLIYYSQIVNDFQKGDIAEGYSVSREKKESFPLTVTSAQKNPTAFYLCASSTQGPGNTIYFGEGSWLTVV.

The J gene is TRBJ1-1, the V gene TRBV29-1; TRBD1 is a possible D gene (5 bases). The CDR3 has 13 amino acids. CDR1 and CDR2 (germline): SQVTM, ANQGSEA. V was cut by 6 bases and J by 0 bases, with 11 bases left in between. CDR3 in DNA: TGCAGCGTCTTAAGGGGCATGAACACTGAAGCTTTCTTT. Translating gives CSVLRGMNTEAFF.

This clone was seen more than once but under ten times. J is TRBJ2-1 and V is TRBV11-2, with 7 bases lining up with TRBD2. V dropped 1 base and J dropped 4; count of bases not matched to a gene: 7. The CDR3 has 16 residues. Germline V CDR1 and CDR2: SGHAT, FQNNGV. CDR3 nucleotides: TGTGCCAGCAGCTTAGCCCAGGGAGGGTTTTACAATGAGCAGTTCTTC. Protein: CASSLAQGGFYNEQFF.

The chain couples TRBV5-5 to TRBJ2-1; 9 nucleotides align to TRBD1. There are 12 residues in the CDR3. The V segment lost 7 bases and the J segment 7 bases; nucleotides outside the gene matches: 3. The V gene's germline CDR1 is SGHKS and CDR2 YYEKEE (reference sequence). CDR3 residues: CASVTGGNEQFF. CDR3 sequence (DNA): TGTGCCAGCGTGACAGGGGGGAATGAGCAGTTCTTC.

The V gene is TRBV24-1, the J gene TRBJ2-2, with D hard to call. The CDR3 totals 14 residues. CDR1 is KGHDR and CDR2 is SFDVKD in the germline V gene. V was trimmed by 3 bases and J by 3 bases, leaving 7 bases between them. The CDR3 loop reads CATSDPTYTGELFF. The DNA for the CDR3 is TGTGCCACCAGTGATCCAACCTACACCGGGGAGCTGTTTTTT.

The chain uses TRBV5-6 and TRBJ2-5, with D tentatively TRBD1 (5 bases). Deletions cut 0 bases from V and 9 bases from J, with 12 bases between. This CDR3 is 13 amino acids long. Germline values: CDR1 SGHDT, CDR2 YYEEEE. DNA for the CDR3: TGTGCCAGCAGCTTGGGTATGGGGCAGGCCCAGTACTTC. Residues: CASSLGMGQAQYF.

The rearrangement links TRBV4-3 to TRBJ2-3, with TRBD2 matching over 13 bases. Germline V gene sequence: CDR1 LGHNA, CDR2 YSLEER. V lost 0 bases and J lost 5; bases outside the gene matches: 5. This CDR3 has 17 amino acids. CDR3 nucleotides: TGCGCCAGCAGCCAAGACGCAGGACTAGCGGGGGTAGATACGCAGTATTTT. It specifies CASSQDAGLAGVDTQYF.

The V gene is TRBV5-1, the J gene TRBJ2-1; 7 bases are shared with TRBD2. CDR1 and CDR2 from the germline V gene are SGHRS and YFSETQ. The CDR3 has 16 residues. J was trimmed by 3 bases and V by 3 bases; bases with no gene match: 9. The CDR3 region is CASSSPAGVGYNEQFF. In DNA, the CDR3 is TGCGCCAGCAGCTCGCCGGCGGGAGTGGGCTACAATGAGCAGTTCTTC.

This clone was counted a single time. The CDR3 region is CASSFPPQGWGWGIQETQYF. The DNA of the CDR3 is TGCGCCAGCAGCTTTCCGCCCCAGGGTTGGGGGTGGGGAATCCAAGAGACCCAGTACTTC. This chain links TRBV5-1 with TRBJ2-5, with D perhaps matching TRBD1 or TRBD2 (5 bases each). The germline gives CDR1 SGHRS, CDR2 YFSETQ. There are 20 residues in the CDR3. Trimming stripped 2 bases from V and 1 base from J, with 27 bases between. The variable domain in full, completed from reference TRBV5-1 and TRBJ2-5, reads KAGVTQTPRYLIKTRGQQVTLSCSPISGHRSVSWYQQTPGQGLQFLFEYFSETQRNKGNFPGRFSGRQFSNSRSEMNVSTLELGDSALYLCASSFPPQGWGWGIQETQYFGPGTRLLVL.

V usage is TRBV5-6 and J usage is TRBJ2-5; D unresolved. The CDR3 is made up of 11 amino acids. From germline, CDR1 is SGHDT and CDR2 YYEEEE. V dropped 7 bases and J dropped 4 bases, with 8 bases sitting between them. The CDR3: CASRIGETQYF. CDR3 nucleotide sequence: TGTGCCAGCCGTATTGGAGAGACCCAGTACTTC. Full variable domain (remainder filled in from reference TRBV5-6 and TRBJ2-5): DAGVTQSPTHLIKTRGQQVTLRCSPKSGHDTVSWYQQALGQGPQFIFQYYEEEERQRGNFPDRFSGHQFPNYSSELNVNALLLGDSALYLCASRIGETQYFGPGTRLLVL.

The chain carries TRBV4-2 and TRBJ2-2, with TRBD2 identical over 14 bases. Unmatched junction bases numbered 10, after V lost 4 bases and J lost 0 bases. The CDR3 totals 20 residues. The V gene's germline CDR1 is LGHNA and CDR2 YNFKEQ. CDR3 loop: CASSPPRGLAGGTNTGELFF. The CDR3 DNA follows: TGTGCCAGCAGCCCCCCCCGTGGACTAGCGGGGGGTACGAACACCGGGGAGCTGTTTTTT.

This clone was detected only a few times. This chain links TRBV2 with TRBJ1-5; 11 positions match TRBD1. V lost 7 bases, J lost 0 bases, and 2 bases stayed unmatched. This CDR3 comprises 15 residues. Germline assignment: CDR1 SNHLY and CDR2 FYNNEI. The CDR3 reads CASTGQGASNQPQHF. CDR3 bases: TGTGCCAGCACTGGACAGGGGGCTAGCAATCAGCCCCAGCATTTT.

The chain employs TRBV18 and TRBJ2-2; D unresolved. V was trimmed by 3 bases and J by 4 bases, leaving 9 bases between them. Germline CDR1 and CDR2: KGHSH and LQKENI. There are 14 residues in the CDR3. The CDR3 loop reads CASSPQLGTGELFF. CDR3 DNA: TGTGCCAGCTCACCCCAGTTGGGCACCGGGGAGCTGTTTTTT.

This clone was seen once. The chain links TRBV5-8 to TRBJ1-5, with D maybe TRBD1 (6 bases). The CDR3 loop spans 14 amino acids. V was pared by 5 bases and J by 3 bases, with 12 bases between. Germline CDR1 is SGHTS and CDR2 is YDEGEE. CDR3 amino acids: CASRLGQINQPQHF. CDR3 DNA sequence: TGTGCCAGCAGGCTCGGACAGATCAATCAGCCCCAGCATTTT.

This chain joins TRBV3-1 (or the pseudogene TRBV3-2) and TRBJ2-3, with 9 nucleotides matching TRBD2. CDR3 length equals 13 residues. Germline values: CDR1 LGHDT, CDR2 YNNKEL (reference sequence). V dropped 8 bases and J dropped 1; count of bases not matched to a gene: 1. CDR3 in amino acids: CASWTSGTDTQYF. The CDR3 DNA sequence: TGTGCCAGCTGGACTAGCGGCACAGATACGCAGTATTTT.

The V gene is TRBV7-9, the J gene TRBJ2-2, with unresolved D. Germline loops: CDR1 SEHNR, CDR2 FQNEAQ (reference sequence). With 5 bases removed from V and 2 bases from J, the gap between germline ends came to 9 bases. CDR3 length equals 14 residues. CDR3 sequence reads: CASSPTTNTGELFF. Written as DNA, the CDR3 is TGTGCCAGCAGCCCAACTACCAACACCGGGGAGCTGTTTTTT.

The chain has TRBV7-3 and TRBJ1-2; a weak D match, TRBD1 (5 bases). The V end lost 1 base, the J end lost 4 bases, and 7 bases lay between the germline ends. This CDR3 is built from 13 residues. Germline values: CDR1 SGHTA, CDR2 FQGTGA. The CDR3 loop reads CASSLSQGYGYTF. DNA of the CDR3: TGTGCCAGCAGCTTAAGTCAGGGCTATGGCTACACCTTC.